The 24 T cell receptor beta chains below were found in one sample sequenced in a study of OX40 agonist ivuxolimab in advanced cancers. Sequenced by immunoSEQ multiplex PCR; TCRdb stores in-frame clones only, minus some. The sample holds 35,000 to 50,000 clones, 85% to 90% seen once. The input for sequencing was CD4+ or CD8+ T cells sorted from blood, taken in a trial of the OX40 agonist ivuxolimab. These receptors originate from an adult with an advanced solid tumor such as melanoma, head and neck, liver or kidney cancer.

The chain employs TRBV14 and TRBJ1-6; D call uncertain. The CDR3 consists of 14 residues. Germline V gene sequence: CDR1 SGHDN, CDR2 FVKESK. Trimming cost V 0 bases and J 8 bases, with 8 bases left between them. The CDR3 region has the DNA TGTGCCAGCAGCCAAGACTCGTGGTATTCACCCCTCCACTTT. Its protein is CASSQDSWYSPLHF.

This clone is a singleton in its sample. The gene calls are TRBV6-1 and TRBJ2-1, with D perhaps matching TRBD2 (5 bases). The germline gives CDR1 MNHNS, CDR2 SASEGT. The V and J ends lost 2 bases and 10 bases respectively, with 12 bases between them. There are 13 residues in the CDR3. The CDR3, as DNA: TGTGCCAGCAGTGAAATGACTATTGGGGAGCAGTTCTTC. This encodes CASSEMTIGEQFF.

CDR3 nucleotides: TGTGCCAGCAGTTCGGACCCGGGGGAGACCCAGTACTTC. Amino acid sequence: CASSSDPGETQYF. The rearrangement uses TRBV6-1 and TRBJ2-5; weak D call: TRBD2 (5 bases). Looked up from germline, CDR1 is MNHNS and CDR2 is SASEGT. V dropped 5 bases and J dropped 5 bases, with 12 bases sitting between them. The CDR3 has 13 residues.

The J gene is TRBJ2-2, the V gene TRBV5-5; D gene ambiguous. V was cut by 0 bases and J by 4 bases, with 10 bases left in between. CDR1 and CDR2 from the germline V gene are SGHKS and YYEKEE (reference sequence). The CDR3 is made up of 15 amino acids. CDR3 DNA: TGTGCCAGCAGCTTGGGACGGATCGTCACCGGGGAGCTGTTTTTT. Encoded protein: CASSLGRIVTGELFF.

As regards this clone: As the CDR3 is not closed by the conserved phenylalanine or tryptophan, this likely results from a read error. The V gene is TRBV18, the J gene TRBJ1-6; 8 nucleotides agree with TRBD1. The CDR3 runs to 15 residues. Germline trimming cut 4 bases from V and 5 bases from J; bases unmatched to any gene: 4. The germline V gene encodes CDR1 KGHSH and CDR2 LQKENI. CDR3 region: CASSRGQDNNSPLHL. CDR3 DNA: TGTGCCAGCTCACGGGGACAGGATAATAATTCACCCCTCCACCTT.

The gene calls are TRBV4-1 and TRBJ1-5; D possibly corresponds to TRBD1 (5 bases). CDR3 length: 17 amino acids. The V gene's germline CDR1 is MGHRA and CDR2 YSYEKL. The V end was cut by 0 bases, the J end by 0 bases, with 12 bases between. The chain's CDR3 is CASSQDQWGISNQPQHF. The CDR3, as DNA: TGCGCCAGCAGCCAAGATCAGTGGGGGATTAGCAATCAGCCCCAGCATTTT.

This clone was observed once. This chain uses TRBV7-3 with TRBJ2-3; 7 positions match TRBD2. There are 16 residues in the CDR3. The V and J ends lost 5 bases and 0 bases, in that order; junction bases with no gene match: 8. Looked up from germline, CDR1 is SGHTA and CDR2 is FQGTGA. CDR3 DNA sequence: TGTGCCAGCAGCGGATCCTGGGGGGGAAGCACAGATACGCAGTATTTT. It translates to CASSGSWGGSTDTQYF. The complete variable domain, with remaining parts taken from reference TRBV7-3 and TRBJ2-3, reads GAGVSQTPSNKVTEKGKYVELRCDPISGHTALYWYRQSLGQGPEFLIYFQGTGAADDSGLPNDRFFAVRPEGSVSTLKIQRTERGDSAVYLCASSGSWGGSTDTQYFGPGTRLTVL.

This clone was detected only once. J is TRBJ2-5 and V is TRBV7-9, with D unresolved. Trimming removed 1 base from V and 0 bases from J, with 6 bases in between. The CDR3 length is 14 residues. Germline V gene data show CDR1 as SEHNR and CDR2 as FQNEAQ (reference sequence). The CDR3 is CASSLDANQETQYF. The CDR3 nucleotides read TGTGCCAGCAGCTTAGACGCGAACCAAGAGACCCAGTACTTC.

The CDR3 reads CASSPRGSTEAFF. CDR3 bases: TGTGCCAGCAGCCCCCGGGGCAGCACTGAAGCTTTCTTT. The chain recombines TRBV7-3 with TRBJ1-1, with a possible D match to TRBD1 (5 bases). The CDR3 spans 13 residues. V was cut by 5 bases and J by 4 bases, with 11 bases left in between. Germline V gene data show CDR1 as SGHTA and CDR2 as FQGTGA.

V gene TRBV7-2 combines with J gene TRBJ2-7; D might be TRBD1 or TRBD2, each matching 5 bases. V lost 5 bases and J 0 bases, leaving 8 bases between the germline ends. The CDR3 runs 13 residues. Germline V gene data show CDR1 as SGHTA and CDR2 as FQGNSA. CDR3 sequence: CASSRDRSYEQYF. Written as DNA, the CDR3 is TGTGCCAGCAGCCGGGACCGCTCCTACGAGCAGTACTTC. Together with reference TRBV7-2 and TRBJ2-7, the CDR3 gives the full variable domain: GAGVSQSPSNKVTEKGKDVELRCDPISGHTALYWYRQSLGQGLEFLIYFQGNSAPDKSGLPSDRFSAERTGGSVSTLTIQRTQQEDSAVYLCASSRDRSYEQYFGPGTRLTVT.

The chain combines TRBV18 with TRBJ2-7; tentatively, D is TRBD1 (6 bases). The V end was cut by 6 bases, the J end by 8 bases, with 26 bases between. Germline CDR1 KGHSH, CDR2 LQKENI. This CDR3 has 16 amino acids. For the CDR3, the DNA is TGTGCCAGCTCCCCTCTTGCAGGGGACACCCATGTAAAGCAGTACTTC. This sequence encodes CASSPLAGDTHVKQYF.

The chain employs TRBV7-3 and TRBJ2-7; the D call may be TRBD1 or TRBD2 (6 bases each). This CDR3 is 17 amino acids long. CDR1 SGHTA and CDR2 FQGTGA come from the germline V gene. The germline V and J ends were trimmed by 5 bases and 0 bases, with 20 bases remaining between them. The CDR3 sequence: CASSPQGGQGSSYEQYF. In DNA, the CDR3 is TGTGCCAGCAGCCCCCAAGGGGGGCAGGGAAGCTCCTACGAGCAGTACTTC.

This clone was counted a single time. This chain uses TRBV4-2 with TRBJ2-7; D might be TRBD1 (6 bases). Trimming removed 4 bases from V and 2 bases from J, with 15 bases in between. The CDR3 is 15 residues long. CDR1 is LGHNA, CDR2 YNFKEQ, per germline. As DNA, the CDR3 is TGTGCCAGCAGCCCATCCCCGGCAGGGGCCTACGAGCAGTACTTC. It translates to CASSPSPAGAYEQYF.

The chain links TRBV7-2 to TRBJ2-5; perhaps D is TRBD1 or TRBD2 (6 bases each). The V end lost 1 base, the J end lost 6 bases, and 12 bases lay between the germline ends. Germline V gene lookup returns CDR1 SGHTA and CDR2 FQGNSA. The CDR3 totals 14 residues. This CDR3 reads CASSLGGGLKTQYF. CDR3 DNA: TGTGCCAGCAGCTTAGGAGGGGGGTTAAAGACCCAGTACTTC. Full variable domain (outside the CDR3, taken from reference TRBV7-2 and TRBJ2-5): GAGVSQSPSNKVTEKGKDVELRCDPISGHTALYWYRQSLGQGLEFLIYFQGNSAPDKSGLPSDRFSAERTGGSVSTLTIQRTQQEDSAVYLCASSLGGGLKTQYFGPGTRLLVL.

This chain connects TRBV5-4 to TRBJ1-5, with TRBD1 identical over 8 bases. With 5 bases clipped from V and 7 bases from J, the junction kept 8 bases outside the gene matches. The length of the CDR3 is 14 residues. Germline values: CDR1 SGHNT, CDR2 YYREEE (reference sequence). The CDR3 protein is CASSPDRVGQPQHF. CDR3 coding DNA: TGTGCCAGCAGTCCGGACAGGGTAGGGCAGCCCCAGCATTTT. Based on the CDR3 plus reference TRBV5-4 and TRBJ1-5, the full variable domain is ETGVTQSPTHLIKTRGQQVTLRCSSQSGHNTVSWYQQALGQGPQFIFQYYREEENGRGNFPPRFSGLQFPNYSSELNVNALELDDSALYLCASSPDRVGQPQHFGDGTRLSIL.

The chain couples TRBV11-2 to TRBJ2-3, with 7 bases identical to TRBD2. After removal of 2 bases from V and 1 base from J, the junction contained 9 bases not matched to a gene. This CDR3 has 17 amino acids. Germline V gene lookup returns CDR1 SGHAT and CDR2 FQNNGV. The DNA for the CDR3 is TGTGCCAGCAGCTTACGTGCAGTGGGGGGGGGCACAGATACGCAGTATTTT. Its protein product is CASSLRAVGGGTDTQYF.

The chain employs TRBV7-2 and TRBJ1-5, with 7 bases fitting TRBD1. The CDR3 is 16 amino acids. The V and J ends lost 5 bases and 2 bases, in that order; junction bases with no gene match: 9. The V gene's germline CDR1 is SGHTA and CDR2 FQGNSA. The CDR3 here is CASSSTTGVGNQPQHF. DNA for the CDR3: TGTGCCAGCAGCAGCACTACAGGGGTAGGCAATCAGCCCCAGCATTTT.

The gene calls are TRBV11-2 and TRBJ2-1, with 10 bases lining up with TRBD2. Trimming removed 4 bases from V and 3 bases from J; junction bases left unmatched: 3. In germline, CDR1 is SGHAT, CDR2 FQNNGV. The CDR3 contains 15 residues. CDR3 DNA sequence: TGTGCCAGCAGCTCAGGACTAGCGGTCTACAATGAGCAGTTCTTC. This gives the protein CASSSGLAVYNEQFF.

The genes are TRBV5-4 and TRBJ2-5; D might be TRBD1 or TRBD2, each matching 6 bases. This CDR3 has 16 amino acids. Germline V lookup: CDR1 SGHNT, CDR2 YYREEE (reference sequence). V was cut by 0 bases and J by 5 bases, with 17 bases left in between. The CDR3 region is CASSLAVGGAQETQYF. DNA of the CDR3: TGTGCCAGCAGCTTGGCCGTGGGGGGCGCGCAGGAGACCCAGTACTTC.

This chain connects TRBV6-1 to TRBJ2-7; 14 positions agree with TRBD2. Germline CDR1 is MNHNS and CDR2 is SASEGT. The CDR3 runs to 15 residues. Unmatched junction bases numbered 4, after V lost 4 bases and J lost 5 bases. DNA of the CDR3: TGTGCCAGCAGTGTAACGGGACTAGCGGGGGACGAGCAGTACTTC. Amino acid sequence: CASSVTGLAGDEQYF.

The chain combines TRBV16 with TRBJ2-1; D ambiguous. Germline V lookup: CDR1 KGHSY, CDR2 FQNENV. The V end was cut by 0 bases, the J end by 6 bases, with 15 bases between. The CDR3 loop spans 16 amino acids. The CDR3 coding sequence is TGTGCCAGCAGCCAATCGATCGGCCAGCCCGGCAATGAGCAGTTCTTC. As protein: CASSQSIGQPGNEQFF.

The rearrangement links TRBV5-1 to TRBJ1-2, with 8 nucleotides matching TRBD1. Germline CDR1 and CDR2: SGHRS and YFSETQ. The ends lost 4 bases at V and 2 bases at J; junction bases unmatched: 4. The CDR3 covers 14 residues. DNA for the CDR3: TGCGCCAGCAGCCAATCAGGGGGCAACTATGGCTACACCTTC. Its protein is CASSQSGGNYGYTF.

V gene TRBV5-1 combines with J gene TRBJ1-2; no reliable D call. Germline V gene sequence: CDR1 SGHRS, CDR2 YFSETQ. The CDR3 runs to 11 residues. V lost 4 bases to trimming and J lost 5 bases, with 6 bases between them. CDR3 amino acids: CASSEGYGYTF. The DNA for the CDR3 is TGCGCCAGCAGCGAGGGTTATGGCTACACCTTC.

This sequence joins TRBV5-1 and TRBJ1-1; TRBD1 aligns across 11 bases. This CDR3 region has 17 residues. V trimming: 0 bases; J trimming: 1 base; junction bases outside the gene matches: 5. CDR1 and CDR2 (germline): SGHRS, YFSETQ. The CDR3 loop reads CASSLERTGGRNTEAFF. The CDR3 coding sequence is TGCGCCAGCAGCTTGGAAAGGACAGGGGGCCGGAACACTGAAGCTTTCTTT. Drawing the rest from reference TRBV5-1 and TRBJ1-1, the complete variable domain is KAGVTQTPRYLIKTRGQQVTLSCSPISGHRSVSWYQQTPGQGLQFLFEYFSETQRNKGNFPGRFSGRQFSNSRSEMNVSTLELGDSALYLCASSLERTGGRNTEAFFGQGTRLTVV.